This paragraph covers one T cell receptor (beta chain) sequence. The sample belongs to a study of CD8 T cells in Susac syndrome. The CDR3 extends over 17 amino acids. The ends were cut back, 0 bases at V and 0 bases at J, with 12 bases in the middle. CDR1 MNHEY and CDR2 SVGAGI come from the germline V gene. In contrast to the negatively isolated CD8+ and CD4+ T cells, TEMRA cells were FACS-enriched. An input of about 0.5 to 1 ug of RNA was subjected to reverse transcription using random hexamers. TCRdb used MiXCR to reprocess the immunoSEQ multiplex PCR reads, holding one entry per CDR3 protein. The profile covers some 300,000 distinct CDR3 sequences, with around 85% appearing a single time and 0.2% to 0.25% taken by the ten largest.

The chain combines TRBV6-5 with TRBJ2-1; D may be TRBD2 (5 bases). This clonotype originated in a human donor with multiple sclerosis. Input material: CD8+ T cells from PBMCs. In DNA form, the CDR3 reads TGTGCCAGCAGTTACTCCTACCAGCGGAGCTCCTACAATGAGCAGTTCTTC. Translating gives CASSYSYQRSSYNEQFF.